These T cell receptor beta chains were read from a single sample in a study of metastatic and nonmetastatic thyroid tumors. With MiXCR, TCRdb called clones anew from the PCR reads. Among about 21,000 clones listed, about 30% were seen once. The sequenced material came from blood. These receptors were taken from a female donor with papillary thyroid cancer or a benign thyroid nodule (not recorded which). Some clones in this sample may be carry-over from other donors' samples. The CDR3 runs from the conserved cysteine through the conserved F or W. Fields, in order: D gene, J gene, V gene, clone size, CDR3 DNA, CDR3 protein. The D gene is left open where the match is weak. Only some rows state a clone size, as once, few, many or a class for expanded clones.

D: NA; J: TRBJ1-3; V: TRBV10-2; size: many; DNA: TGCGCCAGCAGTGAGTTTTTCCGTGGCCGAAACACCATATATTTT; CDR3: CASSEFFRGRNTIYF
D: NA; J: TRBJ1-3; V: TRBV2; size: NA; DNA: TGTGCCAGCAGTGAAGGGGCAGGGGCCGGAAACACCATATATTTT; CDR3: CASSEGAGAGNTIYF
D: NA; J: TRBJ1-6; V: TRBV6-1; size: NA; DNA: TGTGCCAGCAGCCCCAGGCAGGAACGCTCCTATAATTCACCCCTCCACTTT; CDR3: CASSPRQERSYNSPLHF
D: NA; J: TRBJ1-2; V: TRBV5-5; size: many; DNA: TGTGCCAGCAGCTTTAACTCCGCTACACCTTATGGCTACACCTTC; CDR3: CASSFNSATPYGYTF
D: TRBD1; J: TRBJ2-7; V: TRBV6-1; size: many; DNA: TGTGCCAGCAGTGGACGAGGCGACAGGGGGATTAATAGCTACGAGCAGTACTTC; CDR3: CASSGRGDRGINSYEQYF
D: NA; J: TRBJ1-2; V: TRBV6-2/TRBV6-3; size: medium-sized; DNA: TGTGCCAGCAACCCGGTGTGGGTGGCCGAGAACTATGGCTACACCTTC; CDR3: CASNPVWVAENYGYTF
D: NA; J: TRBJ1-1; V: TRBV6-1; size: many; DNA: TGTGCCAGCAGTGCCAAGGGTCGAGGTGAAGCTTTCTTT; CDR3: CASSAKGRGEAFF
D: NA; J: TRBJ2-7; V: TRBV20-1; size: NA; DNA: TGCAGTGCTAGAGACGGTAGAGACCAGTACTTC; CDR3: CSARDGRDQYF
D: NA; J: TRBJ2-7; V: TRBV6-5; size: few; DNA: TGTGCCAGCAGTTTTTACAGGGGGGGCGAGCAGTACTTC; CDR3: CASSFYRGGEQYF
D: NA; J: TRBJ1-5; V: TRBV19; size: many; DNA: TGTGCCAGTACAAGGGGGGGTCAGCCCCAGCATTTT; CDR3: CASTRGGQPQHF
D: NA; J: TRBJ1-1; V: TRBV20-1; size: NA; DNA: TGCAGTGCTAGAGATCAAGGGACATTGAACACTGAAGCTTTCTTT; CDR3: CSARDQGTLNTEAFF
D: NA; J: TRBJ1-2; V: TRBV28; size: NA; DNA: TGTGCCAGCAGTTTATTTGAGGGCTATGGCTACACCTTC; CDR3: CASSLFEGYGYTF
D: NA; J: TRBJ1-2; V: TRBV5-1; size: NA; DNA: TGCGCCAGCAGCTTGTATGGGGCAGACTATGGCTACACCTTC; CDR3: CASSLYGADYGYTF
D: TRBD1; J: TRBJ1-3; V: TRBV20-1; size: NA; DNA: TGCAGTGCCATGACAGGGGCCAGCTCTGGAAACACCATATATTTT; CDR3: CSAMTGASSGNTIYF
D: TRBD1; J: TRBJ1-5; V: TRBV20-1; size: NA; DNA: TGCAGTGCTAAAGGGACAGTACTACTCTATAGCAATCAGCCCCAGCATTTT; CDR3: CSAKGTVLLYSNQPQHF
D: NA; J: TRBJ1-2; V: TRBV6-5; size: many; DNA: TGTGCCAGCAGTTACCAGGGTGCGGTCTCACCCTATGGCTACACCTTC; CDR3: CASSYQGAVSPYGYTF
D: TRBD2; J: TRBJ2-1; V: TRBV4-1; size: many; DNA: TGCGCCAGCAGCCAAGCGACTAGCGGGAGGACCTTATACAATGAGCAGTTCTTC; CDR3: CASSQATSGRTLYNEQFF
D: NA; J: TRBJ2-2; V: TRBV5-8; size: many; DNA: TGTGCCAGCAGCTGGTCTGCCGGGGAGCTGTTTTTT; CDR3: CASSWSAGELFF
D: NA; J: TRBJ2-3; V: TRBV28; size: many; DNA: TGTGCCAGCAGCTGGGGGGGGGGGGCAAGTATGTCAGATACGCAGTATTTT; CDR3: CASSWGGGASMSDTQYF
D: TRBD1; J: TRBJ1-1; V: TRBV7-8; size: many; DNA: TGTGCCAGCAGCTTAAGACAGGGCGTGGAAGCTTTCTTT; CDR3: CASSLRQGVEAFF
D: NA; J: TRBJ1-5; V: TRBV6-1; size: few; DNA: TGTGCCAGCAAAGTCACCCGGGGTGATCAGCCCCAGCATTTT; CDR3: CASKVTRGDQPQHF
D: TRBD2; J: TRBJ2-1; V: TRBV9; size: once; DNA: TGTGCCAGCAGCGTGGGGGTTAGACTAGCGGGGGGCAATGAGCAGTTCTTC; CDR3: CASSVGVRLAGGNEQFF
D: NA; J: TRBJ2-7; V: TRBV20-1; size: NA; DNA: TGCAGTGCGAGCGTCCCAGGCGACAGGCACGAGCAGTACTTC; CDR3: CSASVPGDRHEQYF
D: NA; J: TRBJ1-4; V: TRBV5-5; size: many; DNA: TGTGCCAGCGGAGGGGAGAGGGGCGGTGAAAAACTGTTTTTT; CDR3: CASGGERGGEKLFF
D: NA; J: TRBJ2-7; V: TRBV20-1; size: medium-sized; DNA: TGCAGTGCTAGGAGGGGGGTCTCCTACGAGCAGTACTTC; CDR3: CSARRGVSYEQYF
D: NA; J: TRBJ1-6; V: TRBV11-2; size: medium-sized; DNA: TGTGCCAGCAGTGTGGGGGGCGCGGTTTCACCCCTCCACTTT; CDR3: CASSVGGAVSPLHF
D: NA; J: TRBJ2-5; V: TRBV6-2/TRBV6-3; size: medium-sized; DNA: TGTGCCAGCAGTTTGGTAAGAACTCAAGAGACCCAGTACTTC; CDR3: CASSLVRTQETQYF
D: NA; J: TRBJ1-4; V: TRBV19; size: many; DNA: TGTGCCAGTAGTCCCGGGAGCGGGAAAGCTGAAAAACTGTTTTTT; CDR3: CASSPGSGKAEKLFF
D: NA; J: TRBJ1-3; V: TRBV15; size: medium-sized; DNA: TGTGCCACCAGCAGAGATCTAGGCAGCTCTGGAAACACCATATATTTT; CDR3: CATSRDLGSSGNTIYF
D: TRBD1; J: TRBJ1-1; V: TRBV11-2; size: NA; DNA: TGTGCTAGCAGCAGCCGACAGGGCATAATGAACACTGAAACTGTCTTT; CDR3: CASSSRQGIMNTETVF
D: NA; J: TRBJ2-6; V: TRBV19; size: NA; DNA: TGTGCCAGTAGTCCCCTCAGGCCTAGCTCTGGGGCCAACGTCCTGACTTTC; CDR3: CASSPLRPSSGANVLTF
D: NA; J: TRBJ2-5; V: TRBV7-6; size: many; DNA: TGTGCCAGCACCAGCGGGTCCCAGATCCAAGAGACCCAGTACTTC; CDR3: CASTSGSQIQETQYF
D: TRBD2; J: TRBJ2-1; V: TRBV20-1; size: many; DNA: TGCAGTGCTAGCCCCCCGTTAGCTAGCGGGAGAGTTGAGCAGTTCTTC; CDR3: CSASPPLASGRVEQFF
D: NA; J: TRBJ2-7; V: TRBV28; size: many; DNA: TGTGCCAGCAGTCCCCATCCCTGGACAGAAACCTACGAGCAGTACTTC; CDR3: CASSPHPWTETYEQYF
D: NA; J: TRBJ1-1; V: TRBV20-1; size: NA; DNA: TGCAGTGCTAGAGATGTGGGTGAAGCTTTCTTT; CDR3: CSARDVGEAFF
D: NA; J: TRBJ2-7; V: TRBV7-8; size: many; DNA: TGTGCCAGCAGCCCCCGACGGGCTGTGGACGAGCAGTACTTC; CDR3: CASSPRRAVDEQYF
D: NA; J: TRBJ1-6; V: TRBV4-1; size: NA; DNA: TGCGCCAGCAGCCAAGTCATGGAACCCCTCCACTTT; CDR3: CASSQVMEPLHF
D: NA; J: TRBJ2-3; V: TRBV7-2; size: many; DNA: TGTGCCAGCAGCTTAGCGACGAGCACAGATACGCAGTATTTT; CDR3: CASSLATSTDTQYF
D: NA; J: TRBJ1-1; V: TRBV6-1; size: NA; DNA: TGTGCCAGCAGTGAAGCAGCTGGGGGGAACACTGAAGCTTTCTTT; CDR3: CASSEAAGGNTEAFF
D: TRBD2; J: TRBJ2-1; V: TRBV4-3; size: many; DNA: TGCGCCAGCAGCCAAGTGGGGACTAGCGGGGGGGAGCAGTTCTTC; CDR3: CASSQVGTSGGEQFF